These T cell receptor beta chains were read from a single sample in a study of vaccination and CD4 T cells after COVID-19. TCRdb re-called the PCR reads with MiXCR, one entry per CDR3 protein. The sample yields about 14,000 distinct CDR3 sequences, roughly a third seen once. Their target antigens are unknown. Source: CD4+ T cells from blood, cultured in vitro, taken after SARS-CoV-2 vaccination. These TCRs come from a human donor who had recovered from COVID-19. Each CDR3 is given with its conserved first and last residue. Each record gives: V gene, J gene, CDR3 protein.

v_gene: TRBV10-3
j_gene: TRBJ1-1
CDR3aa: CAISQREGGTEAFF

v_gene: TRBV20-1
j_gene: TRBJ1-1
CDR3aa: CSASDRGDTEAFF

v_gene: TRBV7-2
j_gene: TRBJ2-7
CDR3aa: CASSRGPLSEQYF

v_gene: TRBV20-1
j_gene: TRBJ1-5
CDR3aa: CSANDGNQPQHF

v_gene: TRBV14
j_gene: TRBJ2-3
CDR3aa: CASSPNRDRLSTDTQYF

v_gene: TRBV7-2
j_gene: TRBJ2-1
CDR3aa: CASSLDAGATVPFF

v_gene: TRBV20-1
j_gene: TRBJ2-7
CDR3aa: CSAPLSGTYEQYF

v_gene: TRBV28
j_gene: TRBJ1-5
CDR3aa: CASSLSTGKQPQHF

v_gene: TRBV2
j_gene: TRBJ1-2
CDR3aa: CASRGRYFF

v_gene: TRBV7-9
j_gene: TRBJ1-2
CDR3aa: CASSLGGNGEKFGGYTF

v_gene: TRBV19
j_gene: TRBJ1-5
CDR3aa: CASIGPHPGNQPQHF

v_gene: TRBV29-1
j_gene: TRBJ2-4
CDR3aa: CSAGQNIQYF

v_gene: TRBV20-1
j_gene: TRBJ1-5
CDR3aa: CSASGSGDNQPQHF

v_gene: TRBV12-5
j_gene: TRBJ2-1
CDR3aa: CASGLVLAGNNEQFF

v_gene: TRBV27
j_gene: TRBJ2-5
CDR3aa: CASSSGQGIMRETQYF

v_gene: TRBV11-2
j_gene: TRBJ1-6
CDR3aa: CASSLAGWGGDSPLHF

v_gene: TRBV11-2
j_gene: TRBJ1-2
CDR3aa: CASSLLQGPRSSYTF

v_gene: TRBV7-2
j_gene: TRBJ1-2
CDR3aa: CASSLPGPLGYTF

v_gene: TRBV20-1
j_gene: TRBJ1-2
CDR3aa: CSAHRGRGGYTF

v_gene: TRBV7-2
j_gene: TRBJ2-1
CDR3aa: CASSPRSFEQFF

v_gene: TRBV7-9
j_gene: TRBJ2-3
CDR3aa: CASSSGTSGKPSTDTQYF

v_gene: TRBV6-1
j_gene: TRBJ2-7
CDR3aa: CASSPGAGGTYEQYF

v_gene: TRBV2
j_gene: TRBJ2-2
CDR3aa: CASTGGVSTGELFF

v_gene: TRBV24-1
j_gene: TRBJ2-7
CDR3aa: CATSDYTGTGAYEQYF

v_gene: TRBV6-2/TRBV6-3
j_gene: TRBJ1-1
CDR3aa: CASSYGQYTEAFF

v_gene: TRBV20-1
j_gene: TRBJ2-1
CDR3aa: CSASFDEQFF

v_gene: TRBV4-1
j_gene: TRBJ2-1
CDR3aa: CASRIRTSGTQYNEQFF

v_gene: TRBV5-6
j_gene: TRBJ1-5
CDR3aa: CASSGQGLRQPQHF

v_gene: TRBV7-2
j_gene: TRBJ2-3
CDR3aa: CASSLARLAVSTDTQYF

v_gene: TRBV7-2
j_gene: TRBJ2-7
CDR3aa: CASSPTLLAARTSYEQYF

v_gene: TRBV11-2
j_gene: TRBJ2-7
CDR3aa: CASSYSAGGRGSQYF

v_gene: TRBV7-9
j_gene: TRBJ1-2
CDR3aa: CASGLDSLGVGYTF